A selection of T cell receptor beta chains follows, all from one sample in a study of CD4 T cells in relation to SARS-CoV-2 and coronaviruses. Their cognate antigens are unknown. The assay was immunoSEQ multiplex PCR, and TCRdb's table has in-frame clones only and misses some. Of approximately 16,000 clones listed, around four fifths were seen once; the top ten hold roughly 41%. Sequencing was carried out using CD4+ T cells from PBMCs, cultured in vitro. The receptors were sampled from a human donor in good health. Both conserved end residues are part of each CDR3. The D gene is left open where the match is weak. Size values are once, few and many counts, or a class for expanded clones, and some rows have none.

size: -; V: TRBV7-9; D: -; J: TRBJ2-1; CDR3: CASSTKVGQFF; DNA: TGTGCCAGCAGCACGAAAGTCGGGCAGTTCTTC
size: -; V: TRBV9; D: TRBD1; J: TRBJ2-5; CDR3: CASSVAPRTGGETQYF; DNA: TGTGCCAGCAGCGTAGCCCCACGGACAGGGGGGGAGACCCAGTACTTC
size: -; V: TRBV19; D: -; J: TRBJ1-3; CDR3: CASSIANDADTIYF; DNA: TGTGCCAGTAGTATAGCTAATGATGCAGACACCATATATTTT
size: few; V: TRBV5-1; D: -; J: TRBJ2-7; CDR3: CASSSTEYEQYF; DNA: TGCGCCAGCAGCTCGACAGAGTACGAGCAGTACTTC
size: -; V: TRBV5-1; D: -; J: TRBJ1-3; CDR3: CASSLGLGNTIYF; DNA: TGCGCCAGCAGTTTGGGGTTAGGAAACACCATATATTTT
size: -; V: TRBV19; D: TRBD2; J: TRBJ2-1; CDR3: CASSVGTTYNSYNEQFF; DNA: TGTGCCAGTAGTGTGGGGACTACATACAACTCCTACAATGAGCAGTTCTTC
size: -; V: TRBV2; D: TRBD1; J: TRBJ1-6; CDR3: CASSNTQGAGEYSPLHF; DNA: TGTGCCAGCAGTAACACACAGGGGGCGGGGGAATATTCACCCCTCCACTTT
size: once; V: TRBV30; D: -; J: TRBJ2-5; CDR3: CAWRPRGDQETQYF; DNA: TGTGCCTGGAGGCCCCGAGGGGACCAAGAGACCCAGTACTTC
size: -; V: TRBV10-3; D: TRBD1; J: TRBJ1-4; CDR3: CATGTALHEKLFF; DNA: TGTGCCACCGGGACAGCGCTCCATGAAAAACTGTTTTTT
size: -; V: TRBV29-1; D: -; J: TRBJ2-3; CDR3: CSVEEPIRSTDTQYF; DNA: TGCAGCGTTGAAGAACCAATTAGAAGCACAGATACGCAGTATTTT
size: once; V: TRBV2; D: -; J: TRBJ2-2; CDR3: CASSGSGDGELFF; DNA: TGTGCCAGCAGTGGCTCGGGAGACGGGGAGCTGTTTTTT
size: -; V: TRBV29-1; D: -; J: TRBJ2-7; CDR3: CSVGDRFFRSQGASGSYEQYF; DNA: TGCAGCGTTGGAGATCGTTTTTTTCGTTCACAGGGGGCTAGCGGGAGCTATGAGCAGTACTTC
size: -; V: TRBV11-3; D: -; J: TRBJ1-1; CDR3: CASSLESGVREEAFF; DNA: TGTGCCAGCAGCTTAGAATCGGGGGTCAGGGAGGAAGCTTTCTTT
size: -; V: TRBV21-1; D: -; J: TRBJ2-4; CDR3: CASARPTDRRTKNIQYF; DNA: TGTGCCAGCGCGCGACCTACAGATCGTCGCACCAAAAACATTCAGTACTTC
size: -; V: TRBV18; D: -; J: TRBJ2-5; CDR3: CASSPPVGQGGQETQYF; DNA: TGTGCCAGCTCACCACCGGTTGGGCAGGGGGGCCAAGAGACCCAGTACTTC
size: few; V: TRBV18; D: TRBD1; J: TRBJ1-5; CDR3: CASSLDRGNLAQHF; DNA: TGTGCCAGCTCCCTAGACAGGGGGAATTTGGCCCAGCATTTT
size: -; V: TRBV30; D: -; J: TRBJ1-5; CDR3: CAWSPGPPQPQHF; DNA: TGTGCCTGGAGTCCCGGGCCACCTCAGCCCCAGCATTTT
size: -; V: TRBV6-6; D: -; J: TRBJ2-5; CDR3: CASSYFEETQYF; DNA: TGTGCCAGCAGTTACTTTGAAGAGACCCAGTACTTC
size: -; V: TRBV2; D: -; J: TRBJ2-3; CDR3: CAISGEHTDTQYF; DNA: TGTGCCATTTCGGGGGAGCACACAGATACGCAGTATTTT
size: -; V: TRBV7-2; D: -; J: TRBJ2-7; CDR3: CASSLVVLSYEQYF; DNA: TGTGCCAGCAGCTTAGTTGTCCTAAGTTACGAGCAGTACTTC
size: -; V: TRBV11-2; D: TRBD1; J: TRBJ2-5; CDR3: CASSLWSLGTDTYF; DNA: TGTGCCAGCAGCTTATGGTCCCTAGGGACAGATACATACTTC
size: -; V: TRBV10-3; D: -; J: TRBJ2-5; CDR3: CATWGGEETQYF; DNA: TGTGCCACCTGGGGGGGCGAAGAGACCCAGTACTTC
size: -; V: TRBV5-1; D: -; J: TRBJ1-6; CDR3: CASSFNRMEENSPLHF; DNA: TGCGCCAGCAGCTTCAACAGGATGGAGGAGAATTCACCCCTCCACTTT
size: -; V: TRBV6-5; D: -; J: TRBJ2-5; CDR3: CASARGGQETQYF; DNA: TGTGCCAGCGCGAGGGGGGGTCAAGAGACCCAGTACTTC
size: -; V: TRBV28; D: TRBD1; J: TRBJ2-7; CDR3: CASSLSHGQGFYEQYF; DNA: TGTGCCAGCAGTTTATCTCACGGACAGGGTTTCTACGAGCAGTACTTC
size: -; V: TRBV3-1/TRBV3-2; D: -; J: TRBJ2-1; CDR3: CASSQAMGSYNEQFF; DNA: TGTGCCAGCAGCCAAGCGATGGGATCCTACAATGAGCAGTTCTTC
size: few; V: TRBV7-3; D: -; J: TRBJ2-1; CDR3: CASSRTSYNEQFF; DNA: TGTGCCAGCAGCCGAACTAGCTACAATGAGCAGTTCTTC
size: -; V: TRBV30; D: -; J: TRBJ1-2; CDR3: CAWTGVGGETFDGYTF; DNA: TGTGCCTGGACGGGGGTCGGAGGGGAGACCTTTGATGGCTACACCTTC
size: few; V: TRBV6-5; D: TRBD1; J: TRBJ2-5; CDR3: CASSYSGQGRQETQYF; DNA: TGTGCCAGCAGTTACTCTGGACAGGGACGTCAGGAGACCCAGTACTTC
size: -; V: TRBV7-6; D: -; J: TRBJ2-5; CDR3: CASSLVQETQYF; DNA: TGTGCCAGCAGCTTAGTACAAGAGACCCAGTACTTC
size: -; V: TRBV11-3; D: -; J: TRBJ1-2; CDR3: CASSFISGLSSYGYTF; DNA: TGTGCCAGCAGCTTCATTTCAGGGTTGAGTAGCTATGGCTACACCTTC
size: -; V: TRBV5-1; D: -; J: TRBJ2-1; CDR3: CASGSDNEQFF; DNA: TGCGCCAGCGGATCAGACAATGAGCAGTTCTTC
size: once; V: TRBV6-1; D: -; J: TRBJ1-1; CDR3: CASSDTDGRKGEAFF; DNA: TGTGCCAGCAGTGACACGGACGGTAGAAAAGGTGAAGCTTTCTTT
size: -; V: TRBV19; D: -; J: TRBJ1-1; CDR3: CASINIMNTEAFF; DNA: TGTGCCAGTATCAATATCATGAACACTGAAGCTTTCTTT
size: -; V: TRBV2; D: -; J: TRBJ1-1; CDR3: CASREGTAGGTEAFF; DNA: TGTGCCAGCCGAGAGGGGACCGCGGGTGGCACTGAAGCTTTCTTT
size: -; V: TRBV28; D: -; J: TRBJ2-3; CDR3: CASRGVTGTDTQYF; DNA: TGTGCCAGCAGGGGGGTAACTGGCACAGATACGCAGTATTTT
size: -; V: TRBV6-4; D: -; J: TRBJ2-3; CDR3: CASSDSGGSDTQYF; DNA: TGTGCCAGCAGTGACTCCGGGGGATCAGATACGCAGTATTTT
size: -; V: TRBV2; D: -; J: TRBJ1-3; CDR3: CASKRDQSSGNTIYF; DNA: TGTGCCAGCAAAAGGGACCAGAGCTCTGGAAACACCATATATTTT
size: -; V: TRBV10-3; D: TRBD2; J: TRBJ2-2; CDR3: CAITPIVLAGNTPNTGELFF; DNA: TGTGCCATCACTCCGATCGTGCTAGCGGGAAATACTCCGAACACCGGGGAGCTGTTTTTT
size: -; V: TRBV9; D: -; J: TRBJ1-3; CDR3: CASSVDGGGNTIYF; DNA: TGTGCCAGCAGCGTAGACGGAGGTGGAAACACCATATATTTT
size: -; V: TRBV30; D: -; J: TRBJ2-3; CDR3: CAWSVGLRSTDTQYF; DNA: TGTGCCTGGAGTGTTGGCCTTCGGAGCACAGATACGCAGTATTTT
size: once; V: TRBV5-3; D: -; J: TRBJ2-1; CDR3: CARSSLIRRAYNEQFF; DNA: TGTGCCAGAAGCTCATTAATTCGGAGGGCTTACAATGAGCAGTTCTTC
size: -; V: TRBV9; D: -; J: TRBJ2-5; CDR3: CASSVGTNQETQYF; DNA: TGTGCCAGCAGCGTAGGGACTAACCAAGAGACCCAGTACTTC
size: -; V: TRBV6-2/TRBV6-3; D: -; J: TRBJ1-2; CDR3: CASSFGDYGYTF; DNA: TGTGCCAGCAGTTTCGGGGACTATGGCTACACCTTC
size: -; V: TRBV24-1; D: -; J: TRBJ2-3; CDR3: CATGTAENLADTQYF; DNA: TGTGCCACCGGTACAGCGGAAAACCTCGCGGATACGCAGTATTTT
size: -; V: TRBV7-7; D: -; J: TRBJ2-1; CDR3: CASSLDLGNNEQFF; DNA: TGTGCCAGCAGCTTAGATCTCGGGAACAATGAGCAGTTCTTC
size: -; V: TRBV11-2; D: -; J: TRBJ1-4; CDR3: CASSLDWPVATNEKLFF; DNA: TGTGCCAGCAGCTTAGATTGGCCAGTTGCAACTAATGAAAAACTGTTTTTT
size: -; V: TRBV10-3; D: -; J: TRBJ1-1; CDR3: CAISAGLTEAFF; DNA: TGTGCCATCAGTGCAGGGCTAACTGAAGCTTTCTTT
size: once; V: TRBV30; D: -; J: TRBJ1-4; CDR3: CAWSVDSRTNEKLFF; DNA: TGTGCCTGGAGTGTGGACAGCCGGACTAATGAAAAACTGTTTTTT
size: -; V: TRBV4-1; D: -; J: TRBJ2-3; CDR3: CASSQVQDYTDTQYF; DNA: TGCGCCAGCAGCCAAGTTCAGGACTACACAGATACGCAGTATTTT
size: -; V: TRBV18; D: -; J: TRBJ1-1; CDR3: CASSPPAGGGTEAFF; DNA: TGTGCCAGCTCACCGCCGGCGGGGGGCGGCACTGAAGCTTTCTTT
size: -; V: TRBV5-1; D: TRBD2; J: TRBJ2-3; CDR3: CASSFKAGVEDTQYF; DNA: TGCGCCAGCAGCTTTAAGGCGGGAGTTGAAGATACGCAGTATTTT
size: -; V: TRBV27; D: -; J: TRBJ1-6; CDR3: CASSTRRNSPLHF; DNA: TGTGCCAGCAGTACCCGGCGAAATTCACCCCTCCACTTT
size: -; V: TRBV3-1/TRBV3-2; D: -; J: TRBJ2-1; CDR3: CASSQESTRAYNEQFF; DNA: TGTGCCAGCAGCCAAGAGTCGACTCGGGCCTACAATGAGCAGTTCTTC
size: -; V: TRBV6-5; D: -; J: TRBJ1-4; CDR3: CASSYARAANEKLFF; DNA: TGTGCCAGCAGTTACGCGCGGGCTGCTAATGAAAAACTGTTTTTT
size: -; V: TRBV14; D: -; J: TRBJ2-5; CDR3: CASSQYQETQYF; DNA: TGTGCCAGCAGCCAATACCAAGAGACCCAGTACTTC
size: -; V: TRBV19; D: -; J: TRBJ2-2; CDR3: CASSIDRGTVGLFF; DNA: TGTGCCAGTAGTATAGATCGGGGAACGGTGGGGCTGTTTTTT
size: -; V: TRBV5-4; D: -; J: TRBJ2-7; CDR3: CASSRDGSSYEQYF; DNA: TGTGCCAGCAGCCGGGACGGGAGCTCCTACGAGCAGTACTTC
size: -; V: TRBV18; D: TRBD1; J: TRBJ1-1; CDR3: CASSLDRGEAFF; DNA: TGTGCCAGCTCACTAGACAGGGGGGAAGCTTTCTTT
size: -; V: TRBV6-5; D: -; J: TRBJ1-5; CDR3: CASRSSRNSNQPQHF; DNA: TGTGCCAGCAGGAGCAGTCGAAATAGCAATCAGCCCCAGCATTTT